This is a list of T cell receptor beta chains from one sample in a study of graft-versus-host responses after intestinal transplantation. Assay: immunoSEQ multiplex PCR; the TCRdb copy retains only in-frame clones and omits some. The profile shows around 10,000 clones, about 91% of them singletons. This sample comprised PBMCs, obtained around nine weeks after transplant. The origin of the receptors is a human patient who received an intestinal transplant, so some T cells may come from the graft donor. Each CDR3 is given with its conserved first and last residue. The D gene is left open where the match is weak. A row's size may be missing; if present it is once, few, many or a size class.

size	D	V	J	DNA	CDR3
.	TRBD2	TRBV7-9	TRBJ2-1	TGTGCCAGCAGCTTACGCGGGAGGGGAGGGTCATACTTTCCTCAGTTCTTC	CASSLRGRGGSYFPQFF
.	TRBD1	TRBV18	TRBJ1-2	TGTGCCAGCTCACCTCGCTCGGACAGGTCGACCTTGGGTGGCTACACCTTC	CASSPRSDRSTLGGYTF
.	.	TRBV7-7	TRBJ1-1	TGTGCTAGCAGCCCCCTCGCGGATTTGAACACTGAAGCTTTCTTT	CASSPLADLNTEAFF
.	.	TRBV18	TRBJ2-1	TGTGCCAGCTCACCCCGGTGGGAGGAGGAGCAGTTCTTC	CASSPRWEEEQFF
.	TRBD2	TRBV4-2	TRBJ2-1	TGTGCCAGCAGCCAAGATCCGGGACTAGGCAATGAGCAGTTCTTC	CASSQDPGLGNEQFF
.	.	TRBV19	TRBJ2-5	TGTGCCAGTAGTTCCGCCGGGAATCCCCTCCAAGAGACCCAGTACTTC	CASSSAGNPLQETQYF
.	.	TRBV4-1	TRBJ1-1	TGCGCCAGCAGCCAAGCGCCGGTCGGTGGCACTGAAGCTTTCTTT	CASSQAPVGGTEAFF
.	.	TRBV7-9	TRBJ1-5	TGTGCCACCAGTAGGAGCAATCAGCCCCAGCATTTT	CATSRSNQPQHF
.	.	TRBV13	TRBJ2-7	TGTGCCAGCAGCTCGGGAGTGTCCTCCTACGAGCAGTACTTC	CASSSGVSSYEQYF
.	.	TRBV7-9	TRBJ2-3	TGTGCCAGCAGCTTAATGACAGATACGCAGTATTTT	CASSLMTDTQYF
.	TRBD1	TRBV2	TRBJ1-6	TGTGCCAGCAGGACTTGGACAGGGGGTAATTCACCCCTCCACTTT	CASRTWTGGNSPLHF
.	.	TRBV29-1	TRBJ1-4	TGCAGCGTTGAAACTGGTGACGGTGAAAAACTGTTTTTT	CSVETGDGEKLFF
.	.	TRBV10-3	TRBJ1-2	TGTGCCATCAGGGGTCGGGATTTCTATGGCTACACCTTC	CAIRGRDFYGYTF
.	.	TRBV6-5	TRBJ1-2	TGTGCCAGCAGTGGGGGGACCGAATATGGCTACACCTTC	CASSGGTEYGYTF
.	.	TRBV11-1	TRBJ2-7	TGTGCCAGCAGCTACCGAGCTTCTGATTCCGAGCAGTACTTC	CASSYRASDSEQYF
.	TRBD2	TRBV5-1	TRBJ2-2	TGCGCCAGCAGCTTCTCCCAGGGGACACCACTAGCGGGCGAACCAAACACCGGGGAGCTGTTTTTT	CASSFSQGTPLAGEPNTGELFF
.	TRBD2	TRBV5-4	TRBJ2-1	TGTGCCAGTAGCTTGAGGCCTAGCGGGACGAATGAGCAGTTCTTC	CASSLRPSGTNEQFF
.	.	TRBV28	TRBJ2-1	TGTGCCAGCAGTTTATCGATCACAGCCTACAATGGGCAGTTCTTC	CASSLSITAYNGQFF
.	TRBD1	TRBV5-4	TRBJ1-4	TGTGCCAGCAGCCCAGGGGGCGCGACTGAAAAACTGTTTTTT	CASSPGGATEKLFF
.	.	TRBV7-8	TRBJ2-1	TGTGCCAGCAGCTTAGAGACGGCCAGCTCCTACAATGAGCAGTTCTTC	CASSLETASSYNEQFF
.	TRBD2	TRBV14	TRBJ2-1	TGTGCCAGCAGCCAAGATGGGGTAGCGGGAAGCAATGAGCAGTTCTTC	CASSQDGVAGSNEQFF
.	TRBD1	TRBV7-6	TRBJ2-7	TGTGCCAGCAGCGTGGGACAGATGACCTACGAGCAGTACTTC	CASSVGQMTYEQYF
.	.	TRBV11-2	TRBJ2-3	TGTGCCAGCAGATTACGGACGGGAGAGCTTGGGGATACGCAGTATTTT	CASRLRTGELGDTQYF
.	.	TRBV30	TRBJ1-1	TGTGCCTGGAGTGCTCTACAAAAGACTGAAGCTTTCTTT	CAWSALQKTEAFF
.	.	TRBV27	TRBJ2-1	TGTGCCAGCAGTTTTTTTGCAACAACTCCCTACAATGAGCAGTTCTTC	CASSFFATTPYNEQFF
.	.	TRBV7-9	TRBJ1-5	TGTGCCAGCAGTCTGGACGGAACCAATCAGCCCCAGCATTTT	CASSLDGTNQPQHF
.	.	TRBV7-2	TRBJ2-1	TGTGCCAGCACCCTCCCGGGGCTGAACTACAATGAGCAGTTCTTC	CASTLPGLNYNEQFF
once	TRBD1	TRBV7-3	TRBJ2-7	TGTGCCAGCAGCTTCGGACACCGGGACAGGAGGGACGGGTCTTACGAGCAGTACTTC	CASSFGHRDRRDGSYEQYF
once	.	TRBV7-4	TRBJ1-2	TGTGCCAGCAGTCCCTCGGGCCCGGGTAGGGGCTACACCTTC	CASSPSGPGRGYTF
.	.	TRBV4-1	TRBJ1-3	TGCGCCAGCAGCCAAGATCGAGGGTATAACTCTGGAAACACCATATATTTT	CASSQDRGYNSGNTIYF
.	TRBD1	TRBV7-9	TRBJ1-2	TGTGCCAGCAGAGGGGACAGGGATCCCTATGGCTACACCTTC	CASRGDRDPYGYTF
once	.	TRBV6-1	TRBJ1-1	TGTGCCAGCAGTGAAAGAGAGAACACTGAAGCTTTCTTT	CASSERENTEAFF
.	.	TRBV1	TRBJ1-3	TGCACCAGCAGCCAAGAGACAGTCTCTGGAAACACCATATATTTT	CTSSQETVSGNTIYF
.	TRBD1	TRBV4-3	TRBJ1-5	TGCGCCAGCAGCCAAGATGTTTCAGGGACAGGTAGTCAGCCCCAGCATTTT	CASSQDVSGTGSQPQHF
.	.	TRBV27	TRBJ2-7	TGTGCCAGCAGCCCATTCCCAGGGAAATTAGAGCAGTACTTC	CASSPFPGKLEQYF
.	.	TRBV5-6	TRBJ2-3	TGTGCCAGCAGTCAGTCAGATACGCAGTATTTT	CASSQSDTQYF
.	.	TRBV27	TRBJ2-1	TGTGCCAGCAGTTTAGGTGGGACCTGGAATGAGCAGTTCTTC	CASSLGGTWNEQFF
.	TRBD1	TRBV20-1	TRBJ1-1	TGCAGTGCTAAGGACAGGGGGAAAACTTTCTTT	CSAKDRGKTFF
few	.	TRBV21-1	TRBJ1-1	TGTGCCAGCAGCAAAATGCAGGGATGGTTAACTGAAGCTTTCTTT	CASSKMQGWLTEAFF
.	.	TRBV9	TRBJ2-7	TGTGCCAGCAGCTGTGAGCCGGGGGAGCAGTACTTC	CASSCEPGEQYF
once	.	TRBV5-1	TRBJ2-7	TGCGCCAGCAGCTTGGGGGCGGGACAGCCTTCCTACGAGCAGTACTTC	CASSLGAGQPSYEQYF
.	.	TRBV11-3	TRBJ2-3	TGTGCCAGCAGCTTAGACCCCCGACGGTCCACAGATACGCAGTATTTT	CASSLDPRRSTDTQYF
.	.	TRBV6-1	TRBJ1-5	TGTGCCAGCAGCCTCACCGGGGCCGATAATCAGCCCCAGCATTTT	CASSLTGADNQPQHF
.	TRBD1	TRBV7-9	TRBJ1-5	TGTGCCAGCAGCACGGGACAGCATAGCAATCAGCCCCAGCATTTT	CASSTGQHSNQPQHF
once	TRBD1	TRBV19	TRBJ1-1	TGTGCCAGTAGTATGGGGACAGGGGGCACTGAAGCTTTCTTT	CASSMGTGGTEAFF
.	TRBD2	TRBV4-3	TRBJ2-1	TGCGCCAGCAGCGCTAATTGGGGTAGCGGGAGGTGGGAGCAGTTCTTC	CASSANWGSGRWEQFF
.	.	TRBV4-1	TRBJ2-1	TGCGCCAGCAGCCAGGGCCGAGTGAGGGGCAGGTACAATGAGCAGTTCTTC	CASSQGRVRGRYNEQFF
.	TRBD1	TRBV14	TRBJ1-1	TGTGCCAGCAGCCCGACAGGGGAAGGCACTTTCTTT	CASSPTGEGTFF
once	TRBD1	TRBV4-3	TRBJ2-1	TGCGCCAGCAGCCCAGGACAGGGGGCTCTCTACAATGAGCAGTTCTTC	CASSPGQGALYNEQFF
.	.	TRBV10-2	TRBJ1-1	TGCGCCAGCAGGAAGAACACTGAAGCTTTCTTT	CASRKNTEAFF
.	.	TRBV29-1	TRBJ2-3	TGCAGCGCCTCAGGGGCCCTTACAGATACGCAGTATTTT	CSASGALTDTQYF
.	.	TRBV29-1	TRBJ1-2	TGCAGCGTAGGGGGAGGGTATGGCTACACCTTC	CSVGGGYGYTF
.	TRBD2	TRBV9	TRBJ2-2	TGTGCCAGCAGCGGGGAAGGTGACGGTGAGGGAGGGGCGAACACCGGGGAGCTGTTTTTT	CASSGEGDGEGGANTGELFF
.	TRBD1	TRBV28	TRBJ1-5	TGTGCCAGCAGTTACAGGGGGTTCAATCAGCCCCAGCATTTT	CASSYRGFNQPQHF
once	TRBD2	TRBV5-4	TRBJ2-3	TGTGCCAGCAGCTTGGCGGAGACTAGCCTTACTGATACGCAGTATTTT	CASSLAETSLTDTQYF
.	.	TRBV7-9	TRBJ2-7	TGTGCCAGCAGCCCAAGACAGGAGCGATACGAGCAGTACTTC	CASSPRQERYEQYF
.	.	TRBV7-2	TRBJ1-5	TGTGCCAGCAGCCCCCGTCCCGCCCAGCCCCAGCATTTT	CASSPRPAQPQHF
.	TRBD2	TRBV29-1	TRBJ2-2	TGCAGCGTACGACTAGCGGGGAACACCGGGGAGCTGTTTTTT	CSVRLAGNTGELFF